This T cell receptor (beta chain) was documented in a study of tumor and adjacent non-tumor tissue in lung cancer. Three rounds of nested PCR, following a modified ARM-PCR protocol, produced the TCRbeta library. One entry per CDR3 protein, called by TCRdb with MiXCR from the multiplex PCR reads. The sample yields over 80,000 distinct CDR3 sequences, less than 85% seen once. Germline V gene lookup returns CDR1 SGHAT and CDR2 FQNNGV. CDR3 length equals 14 residues. As for this clonotype: At one end, the junction sequence differs from germline, possibly due to a read error.

The template was RNA from unsorted bulk tissue. Distant lung tissue was collected more than 3 cm away from the tumor edge. This chain joins TRBV11-2 and TRBJ2-1; possible D gene TRBD2, 6 bases. Material: distant non-tumor lung tissue. The TCR originated in a man aged 55 to 70 with small cell lung cancer. In DNA, the CDR3 is TGTGCCAGCCGCTTAGGGCGGGGCAGCAATGAGCAGTTCTTC. Translated, it gives CASRLGRGSNEQFF. Filled out from reference TRBV11-2 and TRBJ2-1, the complete variable domain reads EAGVAQSPRYKIIEKRQSVAFWCNPISGHATLYWYQQILGQGPKLLIQFQNNGVVDDSQLPKDRFSAERLKGVDSTLKIQPAKLEDSAVYLCASRLGRGSNEQFFGPGTRLTVL.